This T cell receptor beta chain originates from a study of blood T cell repertoires in COVID-19. Only in-frame clones appear in the TCRdb table, and some are missing; sequencing was by immunoSEQ multiplex PCR. The table has 95,000 to 150,000 clones, about four fifths seen once. There are 15 residues in the CDR3. V shed 2 bases and J 5 bases; nucleotides not matched to a gene: 3. In germline, CDR1 is SGDLS, CDR2 YYNGEE. Sequencing used peripheral blood. The receptor comes from an elderly man with active or convalescent COVID-19. The V and J genes are TRBV9 and TRBJ2-5, with 13 bases identical to TRBD2. The CDR3 sequence is CASSVGTSGVETQYF. CDR3 in DNA: TGTGCCAGCAGCGTTGGGACTAGCGGGGTTGAGACCCAGTACTTC.